A selection of T cell receptor beta chains follows, all from one sample in a study of shared clonotypes between healthy human individuals. The assay was immunoSEQ multiplex PCR, and TCRdb's table has in-frame clones only and misses some. The table includes about 2 million clones, about 95% detected once. Sequenced material: naive CD8+ T cells sorted from blood. The receptors derive from a man aged 18 to 30 in good health. Both conserved end residues are part of each CDR3. The D gene is left open where the match is weak. Clone size, where shown, is once, few, many, or a class for clones that have expanded.

d_gene	v_gene	j_gene	abundance	CDR3aa	CDR3nt
TRBD1	TRBV7-2	TRBJ1-1	NA	CASSEDRAPPDEAFF	TGTGCCAGCAGCGAGGACAGGGCCCCCCCGGATGAAGCTTTCTTT
NA	TRBV9	TRBJ2-1	NA	CASGLGPYNEQFF	TGTGCCTCGGGGCTAGGGCCCTACAATGAGCAGTTCTTC
NA	TRBV27	TRBJ1-5	NA	CASSLAGGGQPQHF	TGTGCCAGCAGTTTAGCGGGAGGGGGTCAGCCCCAGCATTTT
NA	TRBV5-5	TRBJ1-6	NA	CASSTDRRKSPLHF	TGTGCCAGCAGCACCGACAGGCGGAAATCACCCCTCCACTTT
TRBD1	TRBV5-5	TRBJ1-3	NA	CASSPDRDSGNTIYF	TGTGCCAGCAGCCCTGACAGGGACTCTGGAAACACCATATATTTT
TRBD2	TRBV9	TRBJ2-2	NA	CASSVGALADANTGELFF	TGTGCCAGCAGCGTGGGAGCGCTAGCGGATGCGAACACCGGGGAGCTGTTTTTT
NA	TRBV27	TRBJ1-1	NA	CASRPTGSTEAFF	TGTGCCAGCAGACCAACAGGGAGCACTGAAGCTTTCTTT
TRBD1	TRBV5-1	TRBJ2-7	NA	CASSLRTGGLYEQYF	TGCGCCAGCAGCTTGAGGACAGGGGGTCTCTACGAGCAGTACTTC
TRBD1	TRBV27	TRBJ1-1	NA	CASSSEGALDTEAFF	TGTGCCAGCAGTTCAGAGGGGGCGCTGGACACTGAAGCTTTCTTT
TRBD1	TRBV13	TRBJ2-7	NA	CASSHTPGQGSFYEQYF	TGTGCCAGCAGCCATACACCGGGACAGGGGTCTTTCTACGAGCAGTACTTC
NA	TRBV10-3	TRBJ2-7	NA	CAISESTGFSYEQYF	TGTGCCATCAGTGAGTCAACGGGGTTCTCCTACGAGCAGTACTTC
NA	TRBV5-6	TRBJ1-2	NA	CASSLSGSGYGYTF	TGTGCCAGCAGCTTATCAGGGAGTGGCTATGGCTACACCTTC
NA	TRBV19	TRBJ1-2	NA	CASSTSYGTSEANYGYTF	TGTGCCAGTAGTACCTCCTACGGGACATCCGAGGCCAACTATGGCTACACCTTC
NA	TRBV27	TRBJ2-7	NA	CASSSFPSYEQYF	TGTGCCAGCAGTTCCTTCCCCTCCTACGAGCAGTACTTC
TRBD1	TRBV27	TRBJ2-7	NA	CASSLLAGTGFSEQYF	TGTGCCAGCAGTTTATTGGCCGGGACAGGATTCTCCGAGCAGTACTTC
NA	TRBV5-6	TRBJ1-3	once	CASSFFGEGVLPHTIYF	TGTGCCAGCAGCTTTTTCGGGGAGGGCGTCCTACCCCACACCATATATTTT
NA	TRBV2	TRBJ2-3	NA	CASSEPFWGERTDTQYF	TGTGCCAGCAGTGAACCCTTTTGGGGAGAACGCACAGATACGCAGTATTTT
NA	TRBV2	TRBJ1-6	NA	CASSYRTPYNSPLHF	TGTGCCAGCAGTTACCGGACACCGTATAATTCACCCCTCCACTTT
NA	TRBV5-8	TRBJ2-7	once	CASSQSQMGREQYF	TGTGCCAGCAGCCAATCGCAGATGGGCCGCGAGCAGTACTTC
NA	TRBV10-3	TRBJ1-2	NA	CAISEPLNREDNYGYTF	TGTGCCATCAGTGAGCCCCTCAACAGGGAGGATAACTATGGCTACACCTTC
NA	TRBV6-6	TRBJ2-7	NA	CASSYQGDPYF	TGTGCCAGCAGTTACCAGGGTGATCCGTACTTC
NA	TRBV6-5	TRBJ2-1	NA	CASSYGDEQFF	TGTGCCAGCAGTTACGGTGATGAGCAGTTCTTC
NA	TRBV28	TRBJ1-1	once	CASSFGGAQERWRDTEAFF	TGTGCCAGCAGTTTCGGCGGGGCGCAAGAACGTTGGAGGGACACTGAAGCTTTCTTT
NA	TRBV2	TRBJ2-4	NA	CASSDDIQYF	TGTGCCAGCAGTGATGACATTCAGTACTTC
NA	TRBV6-6	TRBJ1-2	NA	CASTQGGAYGYTF	TGTGCCAGCACCCAGGGAGGGGCCTATGGCTACACCTTC
TRBD1	TRBV9	TRBJ2-2	NA	CASSGQGAVGELFF	TGTGCCAGCAGCGGACAGGGGGCAGTCGGGGAGCTGTTTTTT
NA	TRBV29-1	TRBJ1-2	NA	CSVVAYYGYTF	TGCAGCGTTGTGGCTTACTATGGCTACACCTTC